The clone carrying this T cell receptor (beta chain) has ten or more counts. What it binds is unknown. This specimen comes from a study of spatial heterogeneity in lung cancer. Study-level background: In raw reads, more than 8.5 appearances on average were recorded for each unique TCR and UMI combination.

Germline CDR1 and CDR2: SGHRS and YFSETQ. Trimming took 1 base from V and 2 from J, leaving 9 bases between them. The CDR3 covers 14 residues. Time point of the sample: sample taken at primary tumor resection. General study points: Expanded alpha and beta TCR counts within tumors tracked tumor mutation counts.

TCRdb called the 5' RACE reads again in MiXCR, with one record for every CDR3 protein. Of roughly 10,000 distinct CDR3 sequences listed, around 11% are singletons. Specimen: lung tumor tissue, collected at surgery. The clonotype was recovered from a female donor with early-stage non-small cell lung cancer. The genes are TRBV5-1 and TRBJ1-2; no clear D gene. The CDR3 spells CASSLFQDNYGYTF. The CDR3 DNA follows: TGCGCCAGCAGCTTGTTTCAGGACAACTATGGCTACACCTTC.